The 4 T cell receptor beta chains below all came from one sample that was sequenced in a study of blood T cell repertoires in COVID-19. Libraries were prepared by immunoSEQ multiplex PCR; TCRdb keeps only in-frame clonotypes and omits some of them. The repertoire holds roughly 180,000 clones, 60% to 85% seen once, with around 8.1% in the top ten. The specimen was peripheral blood. The receptors here all came from a woman aged 45 to 65 with active or convalescent COVID-19.

This clone was seen more than once but under ten times. The V call is TRBV27, the J call TRBJ2-3, with 7 bases that match TRBD1. Germline CDR1 is MNHEY and CDR2 is SMNVEV (reference sequence). The CDR3 is 16 amino acids. Unmatched junction bases numbered 9, after V lost 5 bases and J lost 1 base. The CDR3: CASSLTQGPGTDTQYF. In nucleotides, the CDR3 is TGTGCCAGCAGTCTTACACAGGGGCCCGGCACAGATACGCAGTATTTT.

V usage is TRBV4-3 and J usage is TRBJ2-1, with 7 bases matching TRBD1. In germline, CDR1 is LGHNA, CDR2 YSLEER. Trimming cost V 4 bases and J 6 bases; bases outside gene matches: 9. This CDR3 has 15 amino acids. CDR3 nucleotides: TGCGCCAGCAGCCGGAACAGGGGAACCGCCAATGAGCAGTTCTTC. As protein: CASSRNRGTANEQFF.

This clone was seen just once. The genes are TRBV5-1 and TRBJ2-4, with 9 positions matching TRBD2. This CDR3 spans 14 amino acids. The germline V gene encodes CDR1 SGHRS and CDR2 YFSETQ. V lost 4 bases and J lost 6; bases outside the gene matches: 5. CDR3 DNA sequence: TGCGCCAGCAGCGTTAGCGGGGGAGGAAACATTCAGTACTTC. Its protein is CASSVSGGGNIQYF.

About this clone: One junction end does not reproduce the germline sequence, and a read error may be involved. The rearrangement links TRBV6-1 to TRBJ1-2; weak D call: TRBD1 (5 bases). This CDR3 contains 15 residues. Germline CDR1 MNHNS, CDR2 SASEGT. The CDR3 nucleotides read TGTGCCAGCAGCGAAGCTCAAGGGGATGGGGATGGCTACACCTTC. Amino acid sequence: CASSEAQGDGDGYTF.